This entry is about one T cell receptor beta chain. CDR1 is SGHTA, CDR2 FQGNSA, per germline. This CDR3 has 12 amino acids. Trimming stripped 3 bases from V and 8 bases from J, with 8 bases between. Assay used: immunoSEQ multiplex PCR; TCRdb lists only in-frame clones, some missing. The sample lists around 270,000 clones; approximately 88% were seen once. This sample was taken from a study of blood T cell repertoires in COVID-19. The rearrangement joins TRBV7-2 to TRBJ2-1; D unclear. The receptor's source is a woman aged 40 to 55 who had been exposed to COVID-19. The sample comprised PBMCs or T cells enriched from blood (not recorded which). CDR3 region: CASSFTNDEQFF. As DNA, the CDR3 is TGTGCCAGCAGCTTCACAAACGATGAGCAGTTCTTC.